This T cell receptor beta chain comes out of a study of blood T cell repertoires in COVID-19. Clones were sequenced by immunoSEQ multiplex PCR, and TCRdb holds only the in-frame ones, with some missing. The sample lists around 50,000 clones; about 82% were seen once. Looked up from germline, CDR1 is KGHSH and CDR2 is LQKENI. The CDR3 runs 16 residues. V shed 2 bases and J 7 bases; nucleotides not matched to a gene: 11. This clone occurred once. The sequence was obtained from a woman aged 60 to 75 with acute or convalescent COVID-19. The rearrangement links TRBV18 to TRBJ2-3; 8 nucleotides line up with TRBD2. Sequencing was performed on peripheral blood. The CDR3: CASSPYATGGPNTQYF. The CDR3 region has the DNA TGTGCCAGCTCACCATACGCGACGGGGGGGCCAAATACGCAGTATTTT.